This entry concerns a single TCR beta chain. This sample is drawn from a study of blood T cell repertoires in COVID-19. Measured with immunoSEQ multiplex PCR; TCRdb has only the in-frame clones, and not every one. The sample records around 220,000 clones, approximately 84% being singletons. CDR1 and CDR2 from the germline V gene are KGHDR and SFDVKD. CDR3 size: 16 residues. The V and J ends lost 2 bases and 6 bases respectively, with 17 bases between them. V and J are TRBV24-1 and TRBJ2-3, with D possibly TRBD2 on 6 matching bases. Material for sequencing was peripheral blood. This receptor was obtained from a woman of 80 years or more with COVID-19, enrolled during active disease. The CDR3 protein is CATSDWGEAVPDTQYF. The DNA for the CDR3 is TGTGCCACCAGTGATTGGGGGGAGGCGGTACCGGATACGCAGTATTTT.